These 31 T cell receptor beta chains were sequenced from one sample in a study of blood T cell repertoires in COVID-19. TCRdb's table, derived via immunoSEQ multiplex PCR, lists solely in-frame clones and lacks some. Of hundreds of thousands of clones listed, around 90% are singletons. What was sequenced was PBMCs or T cells enriched from blood (not recorded which). These receptors were taken from a young woman who had recovered from COVID-19.

The CDR3 reads CASSQRYPSGVVSSYNEQFF. Here the CDR3 DNA reads TGTGCCAGCAGCCAAAGGTATCCTAGCGGGGTAGTGAGCTCCTACAATGAGCAGTTCTTC. The chain carries TRBV3-1 (or the pseudogene TRBV3-2) and TRBJ2-1; 9 bases agree with TRBD2. The CDR3 runs to 20 residues. Germline V gene lookup returns CDR1 LGHDT and CDR2 YNNKEL (reference sequence). V was pared by 2 bases and J by 0 bases, with 14 bases of the junction left unmatched.

This clone was recorded once. CDR3 coding DNA: TGCAGCGTTGGGGGACAGGGGCCCTCCATTGAAGCTTTCTTT. This gives the protein CSVGGQGPSIEAFF. The chain has TRBV29-1 and TRBJ1-1; 10 bases fit TRBD1. Losses at the gene ends were 4 bases for V and 7 bases for J; bases not matched to a gene: 9. Germline lookup yields CDR1 SQVTM and CDR2 ANQGSEA. There are 14 residues in the CDR3.

V and J are TRBV9 and TRBJ1-2, with no clear D. Trimming cost V 4 bases and J 4 bases, with 20 bases left between them. Germline CDR1 SGDLS, CDR2 YYNGEE. The CDR3 runs 16 residues. This CDR3 reads CASSHPGEGDLYGYTF. As DNA, the CDR3 is TGTGCCAGCAGCCACCCTGGCGAAGGAGACCTCTATGGCTACACCTTC.

The chain joins TRBV28 to TRBJ1-2; D may be TRBD1 (6 bases). Deletions cut 3 bases from V and 5 bases from J, with 16 bases between. This CDR3 spans 15 amino acids. Germline loops: CDR1 MDHEN, CDR2 SYDVKM. The CDR3 protein is CASSFLGQTEYGYTF. The CDR3 DNA sequence: TGTGCCAGCAGTTTTCTTGGACAGACAGAATATGGCTACACCTTC.

The chain uses TRBV7-9 and TRBJ1-5; 7 bases match TRBD1. Per germline, CDR1 SEHNR and CDR2 FQNEAQ (reference sequence). V lost 1 base to trimming and J lost 5 bases; unmatched junction nucleotides: 5. The CDR3 runs 15 residues. The CDR3 region has the DNA TGTGCCAGCAGCTTAGACAGGGGAGGTGATCAGCCCCAGCATTTT. This translates into CASSLDRGGDQPQHF.

The rearrangement links TRBV19 to TRBJ2-6; no reliable D call. Per the germline V gene, CDR1 is LNHDA and CDR2 is SQIVND (reference sequence). The CDR3 loop spans 15 amino acids. V was shortened by 5 bases and J by 0 bases, with 8 bases between the two germline ends. The CDR3 DNA sequence: TGTGCCAGTAGTTCAAGAGACTCTGGGGCCAACGTCCTGACTTTC. Encoded protein: CASSSRDSGANVLTF.

This clone was found a few times. J is TRBJ2-7 and V is TRBV7-2; D is uncertain. Trimming removed 3 bases at V and 7 bases at J, with 13 bases between. CDR3 length: 13 amino acids. Germline CDR1 and CDR2: SGHTA and FQGNSA. CDR3 in DNA: TGTGCCAGCAGCTTCAACCCGGGTGGTGAGCAGTACTTC. This gives the protein CASSFNPGGEQYF.

The rearrangement joins TRBV5-8 to TRBJ2-7; D gene unclear. The V gene's germline CDR1 is SGHTS and CDR2 YDEGEE. Trimming removed 3 bases at V and 0 bases at J, with 16 bases between. The CDR3 is 16 amino acids. DNA of the CDR3: TGTGCCAGCAGCTCCTACAACGACAAGCCCTCCTACGAGCAGTACTTC. The encoded protein is CASSSYNDKPSYEQYF.

DNA of the CDR3: TGTGCCAGCAGCTTTCGCGGGAGCGGATCCTACAATGAGCAGTTCTTC. Protein: CASSFRGSGSYNEQFF. This chain joins TRBV11-2 and TRBJ2-1, with 7 positions matching TRBD2. The CDR3 has 16 residues. Germline V gene sequence: CDR1 SGHAT, CDR2 FQNNGV. With V trimmed by 3 bases and J by 1 base, 6 bases remained unmatched.

The chain has TRBV6-1 and TRBJ1-4, with a weak D call TRBD1 (5 bases). Germline lookup yields CDR1 MNHNS and CDR2 SASEGT. This CDR3 spans 16 amino acids. V was trimmed by 2 bases and J by 4 bases, leaving 14 bases between them. The CDR3 spells CASSEFIRGINEKLFF. The CDR3 DNA reads as TGTGCCAGCAGTGAATTTATTAGGGGCATTAATGAAAAACTGTTTTTT.

This chain connects TRBV20-1 to TRBJ2-2, with D perhaps matching TRBD2 (6 bases). Trimming removed 6 bases at V and 6 bases at J, with 17 bases between. The CDR3 totals 14 residues. Germline V lookup: CDR1 DFQATT, CDR2 SNEGSKA (reference sequence). The CDR3: CSASSGSLAGELFF. The CDR3 DNA is TGCAGTGCCAGTAGCGGATCCCTCGCCGGGGAGCTGTTTTTT.

The chain is built from TRBV28 and TRBJ2-3, with TRBD2 identical over 9 bases. V was pared by 3 bases and J by 5 bases, with 6 bases of the junction left unmatched. CDR3 size: 15 residues. CDR1 MDHEN and CDR2 SYDVKM come from the germline V gene. The CDR3 is CASSFGAGGQDTQYF. In DNA, the CDR3 is TGTGCCAGCAGTTTTGGAGCGGGGGGACAAGATACGCAGTATTTT.

The J gene is TRBJ1-2, the V gene TRBV5-1; the match to TRBD1 covers 9 bases. V shed 4 bases, J shed 7 bases, and the junction held 8 bases outside the gene matches. Germline V gives CDR1 SGHRS, CDR2 YFSETQ. The CDR3 is made up of 14 amino acids. CDR3 bases: TGCGCCAGCAGCGGTACAGGGGGCTGGGTTGGCTACACCTTC. Translating it yields CASSGTGGWVGYTF.

CDR3 loop: CASSSTTGGPFNEQFF. As DNA, the CDR3 is TGTGCCAGCAGTTCCACTACGGGAGGGCCCTTCAATGAGCAGTTCTTC. The chain is built from TRBV28 and TRBJ2-1; 8 nucleotides match TRBD2. Germline V gene lookup returns CDR1 MDHEN and CDR2 SYDVKM. The trim removed 4 bases at V and 6 bases at J, leaving 11 bases unmatched. The CDR3 spans 16 residues.

This clone was detected only once. V and J are TRBV7-3 and TRBJ2-1; 8 bases match TRBD1. The CDR3 spans 16 residues. Germline CDR1 reads SGHTA; CDR2 reads FQGTGA. V trimming: 3 bases; J trimming: 3 bases; junction bases outside the gene matches: 7. The CDR3 DNA reads TGTGCCAGCAGCTTCGCCCCCGGGACAGGCTACAATGAGCAGTTCTTC. It yields the protein CASSFAPGTGYNEQFF.

V gene TRBV28 combines with J gene TRBJ1-5; TRBD1 aligns across 10 bases. CDR3 length equals 17 residues. Per the germline V gene, CDR1 is MDHEN and CDR2 is SYDVKM. V gave up 6 bases and J gave up 3 bases; unmatched junction bases: 11. Here the CDR3 DNA reads TGTGCCAGCAGCTTAACCGGGACAGGGGTGTTCAATCAGCCCCAGCATTTT. It is translated as CASSLTGTGVFNQPQHF.

This rearrangement joins TRBV14 to TRBJ1-5, with unresolved D. Trimming removed 7 bases at V and 6 bases at J, with 13 bases between. Germline lookup yields CDR1 SGHDN and CDR2 FVKESK. The CDR3 is made up of 13 amino acids. The CDR3 coding sequence is TGTGCCAGCACCGAGGGAGTAGCTCAGCCCCAGCATTTT. Its translation: CASTEGVAQPQHF.

The chain joins TRBV7-2 to TRBJ2-3; D remains ambiguous. The germline gives CDR1 SGHTA, CDR2 FQGNSA. V was clipped by 5 bases and J by 5 bases, with 5 bases between them. This CDR3 has 11 residues. The CDR3 DNA reads TGTGCCAGCAGCGCAGGAGATACGCAGTATTTT. This sequence encodes CASSAGDTQYF. Based on the CDR3 plus reference TRBV7-2 and TRBJ2-3, the full variable domain is GAGVSQSPSNKVTEKGKDVELRCDPISGHTALYWYRQSLGQGLEFLIYFQGNSAPDKSGLPSDRFSAERTGGSVSTLTIQRTQQEDSAVYLCASSAGDTQYFGPGTRLTVL.

The chain uses TRBV5-6 and TRBJ2-7, with 9 bases lining up with TRBD1. The germline CDR1 and CDR2 sequences are SGHDT and YYEEEE. The CDR3 runs 14 residues. Germline trimming cut 4 bases from V and 3 bases from J; bases unmatched to any gene: 5. The DNA for the CDR3 is TGTGCCAGCAGCATCCAGACAGGGGGCTACGAGCAGTACTTC. It codes for CASSIQTGGYEQYF.

This clone was picked up a small number of times. The rearrangement uses TRBV3-1 (or the pseudogene TRBV3-2) and TRBJ2-7, with 8 nucleotides matching TRBD2. This CDR3 comprises 17 residues. The germline V gene encodes CDR1 LGHDT and CDR2 YNNKEL (reference sequence). V shed 4 bases and J 2 bases; nucleotides not matched to a gene: 13. The CDR3 DNA reads as TGTGCCAGCAGCCTCCAGCGGGGGACTAGAGCTCCCTACGAGCAGTACTTC. It yields the protein CASSLQRGTRAPYEQYF.

This sequence joins TRBV6-5 and TRBJ1-1; 10 bases fit TRBD1. Trimming cost V 6 bases and J 2 bases; bases outside gene matches: 6. This CDR3 is 15 amino acids long. Germline V gene data show CDR1 as MNHEY and CDR2 as SVGAGI. For the CDR3, the DNA is TGTGCCAGCAGAGAGGGACAGGGGAGAAACACTGAAGCTTTCTTT. Its protein is CASREGQGRNTEAFF.

The chain has TRBV9 and TRBJ2-2; 8 bases agree with TRBD2. Germline CDR1 and CDR2: SGDLS and YYNGEE. The CDR3 covers 16 residues. After removal of 4 bases from V and 3 bases from J, the junction contained 8 bases not matched to a gene. The chain's CDR3 is CASSLEGLGDTGELFF. In nucleotides, the CDR3 is TGTGCCAGCAGCCTTGAGGGACTAGGGGACACCGGGGAGCTGTTTTTT.

This clone came up once. The chain combines TRBV7-2 with TRBJ1-2; 7 bases line up with TRBD1. The V segment lost 4 bases and the J segment 14 bases; nucleotides outside the gene matches: 13. Germline CDR1 is SGHTA and CDR2 is FQGNSA. CDR3 length: 13 residues. The CDR3 coding sequence is TGTGCCAGCAGCTCAGGACAGGCAGGGGTGAAGACCTTC. It specifies CASSSGQAGVKTF.

The rearrangement links TRBV6-1 to TRBJ1-3; TRBD1 is a possible D gene (6 bases). V was trimmed by 0 bases and J by 1 base, leaving 10 bases between them. This CDR3 spans 16 amino acids. Per the germline V gene, CDR1 is MNHNS and CDR2 is SASEGT. CDR3 in DNA: TGTGCCAGCAGTGAAGCGATAGGGGGATCTGGAAACACCATATATTTT. It encodes CASSEAIGGSGNTIYF.

This rearrangement joins TRBV19 to TRBJ2-5, with 10 bases that match TRBD1. The CDR3 loop spans 17 amino acids. Germline V lookup: CDR1 LNHDA, CDR2 SQIVND (reference sequence). The V segment lost 5 bases and the J segment 4 bases; nucleotides outside the gene matches: 13. The CDR3 nucleotides are TGTGCCAGTAGTTCTTACCCCGGGACAGGGGTTGTAGAGACCCAGTACTTC. Amino acid sequence: CASSSYPGTGVVETQYF.

The rearrangement uses TRBV3-1 (or the pseudogene TRBV3-2) and TRBJ1-4; the D is unclear. The CDR3 totals 15 residues. CDR1 is LGHDT and CDR2 is YNNKEL in the germline V gene (reference sequence). V dropped 2 bases and J dropped 5 bases, with 12 bases sitting between them. The CDR3 nucleotides are TGTGCCAGCAGCCAATGGAGGTTGAGGAATGAAAAACTGTTTTTT. This gives the protein CASSQWRLRNEKLFF.

This clone was detected only once. This rearrangement joins TRBV3-1 (or the pseudogene TRBV3-2) to TRBJ2-1; 10 nucleotides line up with TRBD2. Trimming cost V 1 base and J 7 bases; bases outside gene matches: 4. The germline V gene encodes CDR1 LGHDT and CDR2 YNNKEL (reference sequence). CDR3 length equals 15 residues. CDR3 loop: CASSQVLAGGNEQFF. The CDR3 nucleotides read TGTGCCAGCAGCCAAGTTTTAGCGGGGGGTAATGAGCAGTTCTTC.

The chain joins TRBV15 to TRBJ2-1; 15 nucleotides agree with TRBD2. CDR1 and CDR2 (germline): LNHNV, YYDKDF (reference sequence). After removal of 3 bases from V and 4 bases from J, the junction contained 1 base not matched to a gene. The CDR3 sequence is 16 residues long. The CDR3, as DNA: TGTGCCACCAGCAGGGGGACTAGCGGGGGGTACAATGAGCAGTTCTTC. It translates to CATSRGTSGGYNEQFF.

The V gene is TRBV12-3 or TRBV12-4, the J gene TRBJ1-5; no definite D call. Between the trimmed V and J ends, which lost 7 bases and 6 bases, there was a span of 10 bases. This CDR3 is built from 12 residues. CDR3 residues: CASTFSAQPQHF. CDR3 DNA sequence: TGTGCCAGCACTTTCAGCGCTCAGCCCCAGCATTTT.

The chain combines TRBV6-6 with TRBJ2-1; 7 nucleotides agree with TRBD1. The J segment lost 2 bases and the V segment lost 10 bases, leaving 8 bases of the junction unmatched. The germline V gene encodes CDR1 MNHNY and CDR2 SVGAGI (reference sequence). The CDR3 runs to 14 residues. The CDR3 protein is CATATGAAYNEQFF. Here the CDR3 DNA reads TGTGCCACCGCAACAGGGGCGGCCTACAATGAGCAGTTCTTC.

This chain links TRBV2 with TRBJ1-6; 12 positions match TRBD1. The CDR3 runs 18 residues. The germline V gene has CDR1 SNHLY and CDR2 FYNNEI. After removal of 6 bases from V and 2 bases from J, the junction contained 8 bases not matched to a gene. DNA of the CDR3: TGTGCCAGCAGAGGGACAGGGGGCTCTTTGCCCTATAATTCACCCCTCCACTTT. The encoded protein is CASRGTGGSLPYNSPLHF.